The 9 T cell receptor beta chains in this list originate from one sample, sequenced in a study of blood T cell repertoires in COVID-19 (dated by TCRdb to between 2020 and 2021). Libraries were prepared through the immunoSEQ multiplex PCR assay. Drawn from immuneACCESS, this table holds only the in-frame rearrangements with V and J called that TCRdb kept. Clones are partly lost; checked studies trace under half to an unresolved V gene and leave the rest unexplained. The sample table holds 190,000 or so clones, of which about 93% were seen once. The ten largest clones capture 0.76% of the sample. The specimen sequenced was peripheral blood. These receptors came from a man aged 25 to 45 with COVID-19, enrolled during active disease.

The chain has TRBV30 and TRBJ2-5, with D possibly being TRBD1 (6 bases). Germline-derived CDR1 and CDR2 are GTSNPN and SVGIG (reference sequence). V was clipped by 2 bases and J by 5 bases, with 9 bases between them. The CDR3 runs to 12 residues. The CDR3 reads CAWSWGPETQYF. The DNA of the CDR3 is TGTGCCTGGAGTTGGGGGCCGGAGACCCAGTACTTC.

This clone was seen once. This chain joins TRBV2 and TRBJ1-2; D perhaps matches TRBD1 (6 bases). CDR1 is SNHLY and CDR2 is FYNNEI in the germline V gene. The V end lost 7 bases, the J end lost 8 bases, and 20 bases lay between the germline ends. The CDR3 totals 14 residues. CDR3 protein: CASIQGSPIRGYTF. The DNA of the CDR3 is TGTGCCAGCATTCAGGGGAGCCCCATAAGGGGCTACACCTTC.

This clone was recorded only once. This chain uses TRBV5-1 with TRBJ2-2; a weak D match, TRBD1 (5 bases). Germline-derived CDR1 and CDR2 are SGHRS and YFSETQ. CDR3 length equals 16 residues. With 4 bases removed from V and 1 base from J, the gap between germline ends came to 14 bases. The DNA of the CDR3 is TGCGCCAGCAGCCTGGAGTTTGGACAGAACACCGGGGAGCTGTTTTTT. It yields the protein CASSLEFGQNTGELFF. The variable domain in full, completed from reference TRBV5-1 and TRBJ2-2, reads KAGVTQTPRYLIKTRGQQVTLSCSPISGHRSVSWYQQTPGQGLQFLFEYFSETQRNKGNFPGRFSGRQFSNSRSEMNVSTLELGDSALYLCASSLEFGQNTGELFFGEGSRLTVL.

The chain has TRBV5-1 and TRBJ2-7; TRBD1 aligns across 8 bases. Germline V gene data show CDR1 as SGHRS and CDR2 as YFSETQ. The CDR3 spans 15 residues. After removal of 4 bases from V and 0 bases from J, the junction contained 6 bases not matched to a gene. CDR3 in amino acids: CASSVDRASSYEQYF. The CDR3 nucleotides read TGCGCCAGCAGCGTGGACAGGGCTAGCTCCTACGAGCAGTACTTC.

The gene calls are TRBV28 and TRBJ1-6; possible D gene TRBD1, 6 bases. Germline values: CDR1 MDHEN, CDR2 SYDVKM. V dropped 6 bases and J dropped 5 bases, with 11 bases sitting between them. This CDR3 has 14 amino acids. The chain's CDR3 is CASRVGQNNSPLHF. CDR3 in DNA: TGTGCCAGCAGGGTAGGACAGAATAATTCACCCCTCCACTTT.

This clone was observed a single time. The chain joins TRBV24-1 to TRBJ1-2; 8 positions agree with TRBD1. The CDR3 length is 14 residues. V was pared by 5 bases and J by 5 bases, with 6 bases of the junction left unmatched. Germline values: CDR1 KGHDR, CDR2 SFDVKD. CDR3 bases: TGTGCCACCAGTGGCAAGGACAGGGATTATGGCTACACCTTC. It translates to CATSGKDRDYGYTF.

The chain carries TRBV5-1 and TRBJ1-2; 9 bases line up with TRBD1. The germline V gene encodes CDR1 SGHRS and CDR2 YFSETQ. CDR3 length: 14 residues. With 4 bases clipped from V and 7 bases from J, the junction kept 8 bases outside the gene matches. The CDR3 DNA sequence: TGCGCCAGCAGCAGTACAGGGGGCGGAGGTGGCTACACCTTC. This gives the protein CASSSTGGGGGYTF. Looking up the rest from reference TRBV5-1 and TRBJ1-2 gives the full variable domain: KAGVTQTPRYLIKTRGQQVTLSCSPISGHRSVSWYQQTPGQGLQFLFEYFSETQRNKGNFPGRFSGRQFSNSRSEMNVSTLELGDSALYLCASSSTGGGGGYTFGSGTRLTVV.

The genes are TRBV27 and TRBJ1-6; D unresolved. Trimming shortened V by 6 bases and J by 0 bases, and 6 bases separated the two germline ends. Germline V gives CDR1 MNHEY, CDR2 SMNVEV (reference sequence). The CDR3 is 14 residues long. The chain's CDR3 is CASRVDSYNSPLHF. CDR3 DNA: TGTGCCAGCAGGGTAGACTCCTATAATTCACCCCTCCACTTT.

V is TRBV27 and J is TRBJ1-1; 10 bases are a match to TRBD1. The CDR3 has 13 amino acids. CDR1 and CDR2 from the germline V gene are MNHEY and SMNVEV (reference sequence). J gave up 5 bases and V 8 bases, and 5 bases lay outside the gene matches. In DNA form, the CDR3 reads TGTGCCAGCTTCGGACAGGGGGTTACTGAAGCTTTCTTT. As protein: CASFGQGVTEAFF.